The 23 T cell receptor beta chains presented below share a single source sample, sequenced in a study of CD8 T cells in Susac syndrome. Random hexamers were used to reverse transcribe the RNA input (about 0.5 to 1 ug). In TCRdb, the immunoSEQ multiplex PCR reads were re-called with MiXCR into one record per CDR3 protein. The sample holds roughly 100,000 distinct CDR3 sequences, roughly 95% seen once. Material: CD8+ T cells from PBMCs. These receptors all come from a human donor with Susac syndrome.

CDR3 residues: CASSLGTGLSNTEAFF. For the CDR3, the DNA is TGTGCCAGCAGCTTAGGCACAGGGCTATCGAACACTGAAGCTTTCTTT. The chain combines TRBV7-2 with TRBJ1-1; a weak D match, TRBD1 (6 bases). The germline V gene has CDR1 SGHTA and CDR2 FQGNSA. Deletions cut 1 base from V and 1 base from J, with 13 bases between. The CDR3 covers 16 residues.

The chain links TRBV29-1 to TRBJ1-1; the D gene is possibly TRBD1 (5 bases). V lost 6 bases, J lost 6 bases, and 17 bases lay in between. The germline V gene has CDR1 SQVTM and CDR2 ANQGSEA. There are 13 residues in the CDR3. The CDR3 spells CSVWEVRGAEAFF. The CDR3 bases are TGCAGCGTGTGGGAAGTCCGGGGCGCTGAAGCTTTCTTT. The whole variable domain, filled in from reference TRBV29-1 and TRBJ1-1, reads SAVISQKPSRDICQRGTSLTIQCQVDSQVTMMFWYRQQPGQSLTLIATANQGSEATYESGFVIDKFPISRPNLTFSTLTVSNMSPEDSSIYLCSVWEVRGAEAFFGQGTRLTVV.

This chain connects TRBV12-3 or TRBV12-4 to TRBJ1-1, with D possibly TRBD1 on 5 matching bases. V lost 9 bases, J lost 1 base, and 6 bases lay in between. The CDR3 spans 11 residues. The CDR3 loop is CASQGNTEAFF. Written as DNA, the CDR3 is TGTGCCAGTCAGGGGAACACTGAAGCTTTCTTT.

The chain carries TRBV5-1 and TRBJ2-1; D unresolved. Germline V gene data show CDR1 as SGHRS and CDR2 as YFSETQ. CDR3 length equals 14 residues. V lost 0 bases and J lost 2, with 6 bases in between. Written as DNA, the CDR3 is TGCGCCAGCAGCTTGGATAGTACCTACAATGAGCAGTTCTTC. Protein: CASSLDSTYNEQFF.

The chain recombines TRBV11-2 with TRBJ2-7; TRBD1 matches at 9 bases. CDR1 and CDR2 (germline): SGHAT, FQNNGV. The V and J ends lost 6 bases and 9 bases, in that order; junction bases with no gene match: 12. The CDR3 runs 14 residues. DNA of the CDR3: TGTGCCAGCAGTCCTGGACCGGGACAGGGCGTGCAGTACTTC. Translating it yields CASSPGPGQGVQYF. Using reference TRBV11-2 and TRBJ2-7 for the parts outside the CDR3, the full variable domain is EAGVAQSPRYKIIEKRQSVAFWCNPISGHATLYWYQQILGQGPKLLIQFQNNGVVDDSQLPKDRFSAERLKGVDSTLKIQPAKLEDSAVYLCASSPGPGQGVQYFGPGTRLTVT.

In this sample, this clonotype turned up once. The chain couples TRBV6-6 to TRBJ2-7; the match to TRBD2 covers 8 bases. Per the germline V gene, CDR1 is MNHNY and CDR2 is SVGAGI (reference sequence). V lost 0 bases, J lost 5 bases, and 0 bases stayed unmatched. CDR3 length: 13 amino acids. CDR3 DNA sequence: TGTGCCAGCAGTTACTCAGCGGGGGACGAGCAGTACTTC. Translated, it gives CASSYSAGDEQYF.

The V gene is TRBV20-1, the J gene TRBJ1-2, with a possible D match to TRBD1 (6 bases). The CDR3 consists of 12 residues. Germline V lookup: CDR1 DFQATT, CDR2 SNEGSKA (reference sequence). V lost 1 base and J 7 bases, leaving 10 bases between the germline ends. In DNA, the CDR3 is TGCAGTGCTAGAGGACAGGATGGTGGCTACACCTTC. It specifies CSARGQDGGYTF.

This sequence joins TRBV7-2 and TRBJ2-7, with 7 bases lining up with TRBD2. With V trimmed by 5 bases and J by 0 bases, 7 bases remained unmatched. Germline V gene data show CDR1 as SGHTA and CDR2 as FQGNSA. The CDR3 sequence is 15 residues long. CDR3 sequence (DNA): TGTGCCAGCAGCCTGGGGCGGGGGTACTCCTACGAGCAGTACTTC. Residues: CASSLGRGYSYEQYF.

The genes are TRBV9 and TRBJ2-1; 7 bases agree with TRBD1. V lost 4 bases and J lost 9; bases outside the gene matches: 13. Germline CDR1 reads SGDLS; CDR2 reads YYNGEE. CDR3 length equals 15 residues. Here the CDR3 reads CASSPIRGPAGEQFF. CDR3 nucleotide sequence: TGTGCCAGCAGCCCCATTAGGGGGCCCGCGGGTGAGCAGTTCTTC.

This chain connects TRBV20-1 to TRBJ2-1, with 9 bases identical to TRBD2. The CDR3 is made up of 15 amino acids. Germline V gene lookup returns CDR1 DFQATT and CDR2 SNEGSKA (reference sequence). The V segment lost 4 bases and the J segment 4 bases; nucleotides outside the gene matches: 8. This chain's CDR3 is CSATSAGGRYNEQFF. The CDR3 DNA is TGCAGTGCTACCAGTGCGGGGGGGCGATACAATGAGCAGTTCTTC.

The chain links TRBV2 to TRBJ2-3; D gene ambiguous. The CDR3 has 12 amino acids. With 6 bases removed from V and 5 bases from J, the gap between germline ends came to 9 bases. The germline CDR1 and CDR2 sequences are SNHLY and FYNNEI. This chain's CDR3 is CASRPLRDTQYF. In DNA form, the CDR3 reads TGTGCCAGCAGACCCCTGCGAGATACGCAGTATTTT.

This clonotype appeared a single time. This chain links TRBV3-1 with TRBJ1-5; D is unclear. The CDR3 has 13 amino acids. Trimming removed 4 bases from V and 7 bases from J, with 11 bases in between. The V gene's germline CDR1 is LGHDT and CDR2 YNNKEL (reference sequence). The CDR3 here is CASSPPEGQPQHF. As DNA, the CDR3 is TGTGCCAGCAGCCCCCCCGAGGGCCAGCCCCAGCATTTT.

The chain couples TRBV19 to TRBJ2-7; D gene ambiguous. V was clipped by 7 bases and J by 6 bases, with 10 bases between them. CDR1 is LNHDA and CDR2 is SQIVND in the germline V gene (reference sequence). This CDR3 contains 11 residues. CDR3 in amino acids: CASTSGTEQYF. The CDR3 coding sequence is TGTGCCAGTACTTCAGGAACCGAGCAGTACTTC.

In regard to this clonotype: A junction end diverges from the germline sequence, so it may reflect a read error. The rearrangement uses TRBV9 and TRBJ2-7, with 9 bases lining up with TRBD2. This CDR3 spans 14 amino acids. Per the germline V gene, CDR1 is SGDLS and CDR2 is YYNGEE. The CDR3 protein is CASNVAGDIYEQYF. For the CDR3, the DNA is TGTGCCAGCAACGTAGCGGGGGACATCTACGAGCAGTACTTC. The variable domain in full, with the rest retrieved from reference TRBV9 and TRBJ2-7, is DSGVTQTPKHLITATGQRVTLRCSPRSGDLSVYWYQQSLDQGLQFLIQYYNGEERAKGNILERFSAQQFPDLHSELNLSSLELGDSALYFCASNVAGDIYEQYFGPGTRLTVT.

The CDR3 here is CASSYGPLSNTEAFF. The CDR3 DNA reads as TGTGCCAGCAGTTACGGACCGCTATCGAACACTGAAGCTTTCTTT. This rearrangement joins TRBV6-5 to TRBJ1-1; D ambiguous. Germline V gives CDR1 MNHEY, CDR2 SVGAGI. The CDR3 runs to 15 residues. V was clipped by 2 bases and J by 1 base, with 11 bases between them.

The chain combines TRBV29-1 with TRBJ1-1; 9 bases match TRBD1. The CDR3 sequence is 13 residues long. Germline assignment: CDR1 SQVTM and CDR2 ANQGSEA. V shed 4 bases, J shed 1 base, and the junction held 1 base outside the gene matches. CDR3 region: CSVGGQGNTEAFF. For the CDR3, the DNA is TGCAGCGTTGGGGGACAGGGGAACACTGAAGCTTTCTTT.

The chain combines TRBV12-3 or TRBV12-4 with TRBJ1-6; maybe TRBD1 (5 bases). There are 12 residues in the CDR3. Trimming took 5 bases from V and 11 from J, leaving 10 bases between them. The CDR3 protein is CASSGDSPPLHF. CDR3 nucleotide sequence: TGTGCCAGCAGTGGGGACTCGCCACCCCTCCACTTT.

The chain employs TRBV9 and TRBJ2-7, with a tentative D call TRBD2 (6 bases). Germline CDR1 reads SGDLS; CDR2 reads YYNGEE. V was clipped by 2 bases and J by 7 bases, with 13 bases between them. This CDR3 region has 13 residues. The CDR3, as DNA: TGTGCCAGCAGCGTCAATTCGGGGAGGGAGCAGTACTTC. Protein product: CASSVNSGREQYF.

This chain's CDR3 is CASSYGGEQYF. Written as DNA, the CDR3 is TGTGCCAGCAGTTACGGGGGCGAGCAGTACTTC. The chain uses TRBV6-5 and TRBJ2-7; D possibly matches TRBD1 or TRBD2 (5 bases each). The length of the CDR3 is 11 residues. Trimming removed 2 bases at V and 6 bases at J, with 5 bases between. CDR1 MNHEY and CDR2 SVGAGI come from the germline V gene.

The V call is TRBV18, the J call TRBJ1-4, with 7 bases matching TRBD1. The CDR3 runs to 14 residues. CDR1 is KGHSH, CDR2 LQKENI, per germline. The trim removed 10 bases at V and 2 bases at J, leaving 7 bases unmatched. The CDR3 nucleotides are TGTGCCACCAAAACAGGGGTGACTAATGAAAAACTGTTTTTT. Its protein product is CATKTGVTNEKLFF.

V usage is TRBV6-1 and J usage is TRBJ2-7, with TRBD1 identical over 7 bases. CDR3 length equals 14 residues. After removal of 7 bases from V and 0 bases from J, the junction contained 6 bases not matched to a gene. From germline, CDR1 is MNHNS and CDR2 SASEGT. The CDR3, as DNA: TGTGCCAGCATACCCCGGGACAGCTCCTACGAGCAGTACTTC. Its translation is CASIPRDSSYEQYF.

The CDR3 DNA reads TGTGCCAGCAAGAATGGGGCCGCCGGGGCGGCCAAAAACACTGAAGCTTTCTTT. It specifies CASKNGAAGAAKNTEAFF. The chain is built from TRBV7-9 and TRBJ1-1; possible D gene TRBD1, 5 bases. There are 18 residues in the CDR3. Trimming took 7 bases from V and 2 from J, leaving 26 bases between them. Germline V CDR1 and CDR2: SEHNR, FQNEAQ (reference sequence). The variable domain in full, with the rest retrieved from reference TRBV7-9 and TRBJ1-1, is DTGVSQNPRHKITKRGQNVTFRCDPISEHNRLYWYRQTLGQGPEFLTYFQNEAQLEKSRLLSDRFSAERPKGSFSTLEIQRTEQGDSAMYLCASKNGAAGAAKNTEAFFGQGTRLTVV.

The genes are TRBV19 and TRBJ1-5, with unresolved D. The CDR3 is 13 amino acids. The germline gives CDR1 LNHDA, CDR2 SQIVND (reference sequence). Trimming left V 8 bases short and J 5 bases short, with 13 bases between. This chain's CDR3 is CASGQAPHQPQHF. CDR3 DNA sequence: TGTGCCAGTGGGCAGGCTCCCCATCAGCCCCAGCATTTT.